The 7 T cell receptor beta chains below were found in one sample sequenced in a study of Graves' ophthalmopathy and Graves' hyperthyroidism. RNA transcripts were the template, and TCR beta CDR3 regions were amplified from them. HTBI-primed RT-PCR formed the first round, and a multiplex PCR formed the second. TCRdb re-called the multiplex PCR reads with MiXCR, one entry per CDR3 protein. The sample lists around 400,000 distinct CDR3 sequences; around 16% were seen once. The sequencing input was peripheral blood. These receptors all stem from a woman aged 18-30 years with Graves' ophthalmopathy.

At least ten counts were recorded for this clonotype. As DNA, the CDR3 is TGCAGCGTTGCTCAAGCCCAGGGGATGAACACTGAAGCTTTCTTT. The encoded protein is CSVAQAQGMNTEAFF. This chain joins TRBV29-1 and TRBJ1-1; weak D call: TRBD1 (6 bases). V dropped 4 bases and J dropped 0 bases, with 15 bases sitting between them. Germline V CDR1 and CDR2: SQVTM, ANQGSEA. This CDR3 is 15 amino acids long.

This clonotype was detected ten times or more. For the CDR3, the DNA is TGTGCCTGGAGTTTCCTGGGGCAGTACTATGGCTACACCTTC. Its translation: CAWSFLGQYYGYTF. V and J are TRBV30 and TRBJ1-2, with a weak D call TRBD1 (5 bases). CDR3 length: 14 residues. Trimming left V 2 bases short and J 3 bases short, with 13 bases between. The germline V gene has CDR1 GTSNPN and CDR2 SVGIG (reference sequence).

This clonotype occurred many times. The genes are TRBV6-2 or TRBV6-3 and TRBJ2-7; the D is unclear. With 6 bases removed from V and 4 bases from J, the gap between germline ends came to 13 bases. The germline V gene encodes CDR1 MNHEY and CDR2 SVGEGT. The CDR3 covers 13 residues. The CDR3 is CASSPSVWYEQYF. The CDR3 region has the DNA TGTGCCAGCAGCCCCTCCGTTTGGTACGAGCAGTACTTC.

This clonotype was observed at least ten times. This chain links TRBV20-1 with TRBJ1-5, with 7 bases that match TRBD1. The J segment lost 6 bases and the V segment lost 0 bases, leaving 8 bases of the junction unmatched. The CDR3 contains 15 residues. From germline, CDR1 is DFQATT and CDR2 SNEGSKA (reference sequence). This CDR3 reads CSAREPTGAPQPQHF. DNA for the CDR3: TGCAGTGCTAGAGAACCCACAGGGGCCCCTCAGCCCCAGCATTTT.

This clonotype has only one observation. J is TRBJ1-2 and V is TRBV7-2; TRBD1 aligns across 8 bases. The CDR3 is 15 residues long. V dropped 0 bases and J dropped 4; count of bases not matched to a gene: 4. The V gene's germline CDR1 is SGHTA and CDR2 FQGNSA. CDR3 sequence: CASSLATGGVYGYTF. The CDR3 DNA sequence: TGTGCCAGCAGCTTAGCAACAGGGGGTGTCTATGGCTACACCTTC.

This chain joins TRBV6-1 and TRBJ2-7; 7 bases map to TRBD1. Unmatched junction bases numbered 4, after V lost 6 bases and J lost 5 bases. Germline assignment: CDR1 MNHNS and CDR2 SASEGT. The CDR3 loop spans 12 amino acids. CDR3 nucleotide sequence: TGTGCCAGCAGACAGGGGCTCCACGAGCAGTACTTC. This gives the protein CASRQGLHEQYF.

This clonotype was recorded many times. This chain joins TRBV7-9 and TRBJ2-7, with 9 nucleotides matching TRBD1. The V gene end was trimmed by 7 bases and the J gene end by 5 bases; junction bases not matched to a gene: 9. This CDR3 is built from 14 residues. The germline V gene encodes CDR1 SEHNR and CDR2 FQNEAQ (reference sequence). This CDR3 reads CASILTGGEDEQYF. The CDR3 DNA reads TGTGCCAGCATCCTGACAGGGGGAGAGGACGAGCAGTACTTC. Using reference TRBV7-9 and TRBJ2-7 for the parts outside the CDR3, the full variable domain is DTGVSQNPRHKITKRGQNVTFRCDPISEHNRLYWYRQTLGQGPEFLTYFQNEAQLEKSRLLSDRFSAERPKGSFSTLEIQRTEQGDSAMYLCASILTGGEDEQYFGPGTRLTVT.